What follows describes a single TCR beta chain. The source of the sample is a study of blood T cell repertoires in COVID-19. Study context: Spain, Italy and the United States supplied samples that represented acute and convalescent COVID-19. PBMCs, B-cell-depleted T cells, or T cells provided the cDNA or gDNA that made up the material.

Under the authors' procedure: Estimation of nucleated cell counts was performed using reference gene primer amplification. The method was immunoSEQ multiplex PCR; TCRdb's version includes in-frame clones alone and lacks a portion of them. The V and J calls and the clone size are those of that table, but D and trimming were determined from the DNA. The sample holds 200,000 to 250,000 clones, 82% seen once. CDR1 ENHRY and CDR2 SYGVKD come from the germline V gene. Unmatched junction bases numbered 8, after V lost 5 bases and J lost 8 bases. The CDR3 is made up of 15 amino acids. The rearrangement uses TRBV10-3 and TRBJ2-1; 11 bases match TRBD1. Sequencing was done on a sample of peripheral blood. This receptor was identified in a woman of 80 years or more with acute or convalescent COVID-19. CDR3 nucleotides: TGTGCCATCAGTTTCGGACAGGGGGCTCCGGATGAGCAGTTCTTC. This encodes CAISFGQGAPDEQFF.